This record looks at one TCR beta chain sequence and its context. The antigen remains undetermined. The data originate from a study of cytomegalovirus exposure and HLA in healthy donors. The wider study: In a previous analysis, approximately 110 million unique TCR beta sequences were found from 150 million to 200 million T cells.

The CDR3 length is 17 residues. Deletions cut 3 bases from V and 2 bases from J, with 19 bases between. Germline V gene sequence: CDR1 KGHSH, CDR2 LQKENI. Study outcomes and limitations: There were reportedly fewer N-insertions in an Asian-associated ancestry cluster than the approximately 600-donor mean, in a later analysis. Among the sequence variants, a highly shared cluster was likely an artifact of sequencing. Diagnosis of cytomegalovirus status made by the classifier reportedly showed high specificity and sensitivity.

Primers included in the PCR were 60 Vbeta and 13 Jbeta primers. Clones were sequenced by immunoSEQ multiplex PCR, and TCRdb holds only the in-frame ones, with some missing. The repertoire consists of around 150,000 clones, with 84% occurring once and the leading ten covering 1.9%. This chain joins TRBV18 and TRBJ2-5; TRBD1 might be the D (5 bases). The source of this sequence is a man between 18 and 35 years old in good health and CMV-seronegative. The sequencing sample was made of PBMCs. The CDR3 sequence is CASSPPRGAERQETQYF. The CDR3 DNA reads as TGTGCCAGCTCACCCCCCCGTGGGGCGGAAAGACAAGAGACCCAGTACTTC.